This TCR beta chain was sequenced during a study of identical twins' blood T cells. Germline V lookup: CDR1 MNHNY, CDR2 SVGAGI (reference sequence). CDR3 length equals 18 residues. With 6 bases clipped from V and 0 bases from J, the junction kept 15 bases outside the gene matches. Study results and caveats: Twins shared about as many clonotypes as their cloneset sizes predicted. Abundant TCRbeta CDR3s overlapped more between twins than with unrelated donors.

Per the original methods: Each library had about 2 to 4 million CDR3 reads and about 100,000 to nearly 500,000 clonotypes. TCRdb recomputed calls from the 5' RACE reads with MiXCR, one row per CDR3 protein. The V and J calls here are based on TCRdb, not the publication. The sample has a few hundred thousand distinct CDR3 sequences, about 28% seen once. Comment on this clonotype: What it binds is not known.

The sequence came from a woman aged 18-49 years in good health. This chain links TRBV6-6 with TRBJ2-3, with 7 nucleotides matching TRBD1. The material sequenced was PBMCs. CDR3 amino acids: CASSRTLKQGSSTDTQYF. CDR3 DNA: TGTGCCAGCAGCCGAACCTTAAAACAGGGGTCTAGCACAGATACGCAGTATTTT.